The 22 T cell receptor beta chains below come from one sample, sequenced in a study of T cell responses to AZD1222 COVID-19 vaccine. Only in-frame clones appear in the TCRdb table, and some are missing; sequencing was by immunoSEQ multiplex PCR. The data contain about 130,000 clones, roughly 88% of them seen just once; the ten biggest clones take up about 1.5%. The specimen comprised peripheral blood, sampled on day 0 of AZD1222 vaccination. Receptors originate from an adult in good health.

This sequence joins TRBV4-1 and TRBJ2-7; D call uncertain. V was pared by 2 bases and J by 3 bases, with 8 bases between. The V gene's germline CDR1 is MGHRA and CDR2 YSYEKL. This CDR3 has 13 residues. CDR3 region: CASSQLMLYEQYF. CDR3 nucleotides: TGCGCCAGCAGCCAATTAATGCTCTACGAGCAGTACTTC.

The genes are TRBV24-1 and TRBJ2-2, with no clear D. This CDR3 comprises 11 residues. CDR1 and CDR2 from the germline V gene are KGHDR and SFDVKD. V was trimmed by 8 bases and J by 5 bases, leaving 5 bases between them. The CDR3 region is CATKSTGELFF. DNA for the CDR3: TGTGCCACCAAGTCTACCGGGGAGCTGTTTTTT.

This chain uses TRBV10-1 with TRBJ1-6; 10 nucleotides line up with TRBD1. Germline CDR1 WNHNN, CDR2 SYGVQD (reference sequence). The V and J ends lost 1 base and 0 bases, in that order; junction bases with no gene match: 9. The CDR3 spans 20 residues. The CDR3 region has the DNA TGCGCCAGCAGTGAGTTTCACAGGGGACAGGGGAGCTCCTATAATTCACCCCTCCACTTT. Protein product: CASSEFHRGQGSSYNSPLHF.

This clone has only a few counts. V and J are TRBV7-2 and TRBJ2-3, with 7 positions matching TRBD2. CDR3 length: 15 residues. Germline V gene data show CDR1 as SGHTA and CDR2 as FQGNSA. V was pared by 1 base and J by 5 bases, with 6 bases of the junction left unmatched. The CDR3 is CASSLGGGGKDTQYF. The CDR3, as DNA: TGTGCCAGCAGCTTAGGGGGCGGGGGAAAAGATACGCAGTATTTT.

The CDR3 nucleotides read TGTGCCAGTAGTATAAGATCGGACAGCCTTTACAATCAGCCCCAGCATTTT. Its protein product is CASSIRSDSLYNQPQHF. J is TRBJ1-5 and V is TRBV19, with a possible D match to TRBD1 (6 bases). This CDR3 is built from 17 residues. Germline assignment: CDR1 LNHDA and CDR2 SQIVND (reference sequence). Trimming took 2 bases from V and 3 from J, leaving 17 bases between them.

J is TRBJ1-6 and V is TRBV5-5, with D possibly being TRBD1 (6 bases). The CDR3 covers 13 residues. V shed 5 bases and J shed 7 bases, with 10 bases lying between them. Germline V gives CDR1 SGHKS, CDR2 YYEKEE (reference sequence). The CDR3 nucleotides are TGTGCCAGCAGAAGGGGGGTGAATTCACCCCTCCACTTT. Its translation is CASRRGVNSPLHF.

The chain has TRBV5-6 and TRBJ1-2; 9 positions agree with TRBD1. CDR3 length: 16 amino acids. V was clipped by 1 base and J by 2 bases; unmatched bases: 6. Germline V gives CDR1 SGHDT, CDR2 YYEEEE. The CDR3 coding sequence is TGTGCCAGCAGCTTGATGGACAGGGGAGAAAACTATGGCTACACCTTC. Protein: CASSLMDRGENYGYTF.

This clone is a singleton in its sample. The CDR3 sequence is CASSLSSGNYEQYF. CDR3 nucleotide sequence: TGCGCCAGCAGCTTGAGTTCGGGGAACTACGAGCAGTACTTC. The chain is built from TRBV5-1 and TRBJ2-7; D is possibly TRBD2 (5 bases). This CDR3 is built from 14 residues. V lost 1 base and J lost 3, with 11 bases in between. The V gene's germline CDR1 is SGHRS and CDR2 YFSETQ.

The chain uses TRBV3-1 (or the pseudogene TRBV3-2) and TRBJ1-4, with D unclear. This CDR3 has 12 amino acids. Germline CDR1 is LGHDT and CDR2 is YNNKEL (reference sequence). The V gene lost 1 base and the J gene lost 8 bases, with 5 bases spanning the gap. CDR3 sequence (DNA): TGTGCCAGCAGCCAAGTGTTCGAAAAACTGTTTTTT. Translation gives CASSQVFEKLFF.

The chain links TRBV24-1 to TRBJ2-7; 9 nucleotides agree with TRBD1. The V gene end was trimmed by 2 bases and the J gene end by 6 bases; junction bases not matched to a gene: 4. The CDR3 has 14 amino acids. In germline, CDR1 is KGHDR, CDR2 SFDVKD. CDR3 in amino acids: CATSDSGQGFEQYF. Here the CDR3 DNA reads TGTGCCACCAGTGATTCCGGACAGGGGTTCGAGCAGTACTTC.

The chain joins TRBV5-1 to TRBJ2-1, with a weak D call TRBD1 (5 bases). Trimming removed 1 base at V and 10 bases at J, with 6 bases between. This CDR3 has 11 amino acids. Germline-derived CDR1 and CDR2 are SGHRS and YFSETQ. CDR3 amino acids: CASSLSGEQFF. The CDR3 DNA is TGCGCCAGCAGCTTGTCAGGGGAGCAGTTCTTC.

This chain links TRBV24-1 with TRBJ2-2; 8 positions match TRBD2. The CDR3 has 17 residues. Germline V gene sequence: CDR1 KGHDR, CDR2 SFDVKD. J lost 5 bases, V lost 2 bases, and 9 bases had no gene match. Here the CDR3 DNA reads TGTGCCACCAGTGATTCAATTAGCGGGGCCTGGACCGGGGAGCTGTTTTTT. Its protein product is CATSDSISGAWTGELFF.

CDR3 residues: CASSFPGTLRTF. The DNA of the CDR3 is TGTGCCAGCAGCTTTCCCGGCACGCTGAGGACCTTC. This chain links TRBV11-1 with TRBJ1-2, with D uncertain. Germline V gene lookup returns CDR1 SGHAT and CDR2 FQDESV (reference sequence). CDR3 length: 12 residues. V was pared by 3 bases and J by 14 bases, with 16 bases between. Supplemented by reference TRBV11-1 and TRBJ1-2, the full variable domain reads EAEVAQSPRYKITEKSQAVAFWCDPISGHATLYWYRQILGQGPELLVQFQDESVVDDSQLPKDRFSAERLKGVDSTLKIQPAELGDSAMYLCASSFPGTLRTFGSGTRLTVV.

This chain connects TRBV10-2 to TRBJ1-6, with 9 bases that match TRBD1. CDR1 WSHSY and CDR2 SAAADI come from the germline V gene. With 8 bases clipped from V and 9 bases from J, the junction kept 8 bases outside the gene matches. The CDR3 length is 14 residues. The CDR3 is CASSTGGSGSPLHF. The CDR3 bases are TGCGCCAGCTCTACAGGGGGCTCAGGTTCACCCCTCCACTTT.

The chain couples TRBV7-2 to TRBJ1-5; D may be TRBD1 (5 bases). Germline-derived CDR1 and CDR2 are SGHTA and FQGNSA. The CDR3 loop spans 14 amino acids. V lost 4 bases to trimming and J lost 4 bases, with 11 bases between them. In nucleotides, the CDR3 is TGTGCCAGCAGCTCCATGGAGGGGAATCAGCCCCAGCATTTT. It yields the protein CASSSMEGNQPQHF.

This clone was found once. The chain has TRBV18 and TRBJ1-3; D gene ambiguous. The CDR3 extends over 13 amino acids. Germline values: CDR1 KGHSH, CDR2 LQKENI. Between the trimmed V and J ends, which lost 6 bases and 4 bases, there was a span of 10 bases. CDR3 amino acids: CASSFGEGNTIYF. DNA for the CDR3: TGTGCCAGCTCCTTCGGAGAAGGAAACACCATATATTTT.

V is TRBV11-2 and J is TRBJ1-3; D is unresolved. CDR3 length: 16 amino acids. With 4 bases removed from V and 0 bases from J, the gap between germline ends came to 13 bases. The germline V gene has CDR1 SGHAT and CDR2 FQNNGV. CDR3 sequence: CASSYPPESSGNTIYF. Written as DNA, the CDR3 is TGTGCCAGCAGCTACCCTCCGGAGAGCTCTGGAAACACCATATATTTT.

The V and J genes are TRBV11-3 and TRBJ2-6; the D gene is possibly TRBD2 (5 bases). Germline CDR1 reads SGHNT; CDR2 reads YENEEA. The V gene lost 5 bases and the J gene lost 2 bases, with 7 bases spanning the gap. The CDR3 sequence is 14 residues long. The CDR3 sequence is CASSLATGANVLTF. The CDR3 bases are TGTGCCAGCAGCCTAGCTACTGGGGCCAACGTCCTGACTTTC.

The CDR3 bases are TGTGCCAGCAGCTTACTGCAGGGGATAATATACACTGAAGCTTTCTTT. This codes for CASSLLQGIIYTEAFF. The J gene is TRBJ1-1, the V gene TRBV7-8, with D possibly matching TRBD1 (6 bases). Germline CDR1 reads SGHVS; CDR2 reads FQNEAQ. The CDR3 contains 16 residues. Trimming cost V 2 bases and J 3 bases, with 16 bases left between them.

The J gene is TRBJ1-5, the V gene TRBV18; TRBD1 aligns across 9 bases. This CDR3 contains 17 residues. The germline V gene encodes CDR1 KGHSH and CDR2 LQKENI. V was clipped by 6 bases and J by 1 base; unmatched bases: 10. The CDR3 reads CASSTRDRETSNQPQHF. In nucleotides, the CDR3 is TGTGCCAGCTCGACCCGGGACAGGGAGACGAGCAATCAGCCCCAGCATTTT.

This clone was recorded a few times. This chain uses TRBV6-5 with TRBJ1-2; D remains unclear. CDR1 is MNHEY and CDR2 is SVGAGI in the germline V gene. There are 13 residues in the CDR3. V lost 6 bases to trimming and J lost 4 bases, with 12 bases between them. In nucleotides, the CDR3 is TGTGCCAGCAGGCCCCCGGGGTTCTATGGCTACACCTTC. Its translation is CASRPPGFYGYTF.

The rearrangement joins TRBV19 to TRBJ1-4; perhaps TRBD1 as D (6 bases). The V gene's germline CDR1 is LNHDA and CDR2 SQIVND (reference sequence). Trimming stripped 5 bases from V and 2 bases from J, with 18 bases between. The CDR3 loop spans 17 amino acids. The CDR3 DNA follows: TGTGCCAGTAGTCCTCCCGGACAGTTCTCTACTAATGAAAAACTGTTTTTT. Translated: CASSPPGQFSTNEKLFF.